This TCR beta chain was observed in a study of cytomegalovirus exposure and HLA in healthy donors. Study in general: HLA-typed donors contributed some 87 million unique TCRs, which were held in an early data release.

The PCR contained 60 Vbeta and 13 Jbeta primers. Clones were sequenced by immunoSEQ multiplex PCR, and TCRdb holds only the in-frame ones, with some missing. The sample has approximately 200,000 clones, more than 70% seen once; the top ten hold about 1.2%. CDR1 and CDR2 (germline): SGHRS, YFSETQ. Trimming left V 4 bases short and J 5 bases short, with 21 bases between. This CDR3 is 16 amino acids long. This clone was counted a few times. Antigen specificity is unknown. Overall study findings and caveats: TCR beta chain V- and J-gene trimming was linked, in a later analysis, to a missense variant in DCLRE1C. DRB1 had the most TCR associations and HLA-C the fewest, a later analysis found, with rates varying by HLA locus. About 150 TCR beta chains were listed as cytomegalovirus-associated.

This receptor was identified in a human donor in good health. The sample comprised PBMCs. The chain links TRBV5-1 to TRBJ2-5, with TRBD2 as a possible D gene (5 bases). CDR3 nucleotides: TGCGCCAGCAGCCCCAACGGGAACTTGGCCGTGGAGACCCAGTACTTC. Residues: CASSPNGNLAVETQYF.